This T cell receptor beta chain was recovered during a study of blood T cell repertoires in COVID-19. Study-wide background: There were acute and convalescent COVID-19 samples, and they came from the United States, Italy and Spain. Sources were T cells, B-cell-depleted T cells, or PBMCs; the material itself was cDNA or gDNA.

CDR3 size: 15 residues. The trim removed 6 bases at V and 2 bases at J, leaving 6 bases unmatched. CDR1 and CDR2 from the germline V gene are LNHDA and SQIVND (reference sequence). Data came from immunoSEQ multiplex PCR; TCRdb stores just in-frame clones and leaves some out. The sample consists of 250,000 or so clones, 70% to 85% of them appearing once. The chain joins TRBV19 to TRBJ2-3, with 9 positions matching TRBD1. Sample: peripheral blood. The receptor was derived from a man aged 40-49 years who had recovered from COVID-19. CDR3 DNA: TGTGCCAGTAGCCCACAGGGGGCTGTCACAGATACGCAGTATTTT. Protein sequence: CASSPQGAVTDTQYF.